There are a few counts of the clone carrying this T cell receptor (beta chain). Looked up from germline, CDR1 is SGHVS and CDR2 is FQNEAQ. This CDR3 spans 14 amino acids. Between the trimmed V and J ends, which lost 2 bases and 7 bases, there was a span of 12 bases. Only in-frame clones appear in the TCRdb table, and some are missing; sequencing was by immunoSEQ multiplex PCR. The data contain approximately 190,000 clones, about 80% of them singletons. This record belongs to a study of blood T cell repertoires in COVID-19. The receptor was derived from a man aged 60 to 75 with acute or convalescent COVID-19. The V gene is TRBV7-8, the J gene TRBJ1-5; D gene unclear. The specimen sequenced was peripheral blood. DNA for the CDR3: TGTGCCAGCAGCTTATATCTGGGCGGGCAGCCCCAGCATTTT. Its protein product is CASSLYLGGQPQHF.